The T cell receptor beta chain described here comes from a study of vaccination and CD4 T cells after COVID-19 (dated by TCRdb to between 2021 and 2022). About the study as a whole: Every convalescent patient had a positive nasal swab PCR test for SARS-CoV-2, with mild disease in nine or ten patients and severe disease in one. Participants received two doses of either the Pfizer-BioNTech BNT162b2 vaccine (n=8) or the Moderna mRNA-1273 vaccine (n=2). Post-COVID blood samples from convalescent patients were collected a median of approximately 100 days after diagnosis, with a range of about 35 to 180 days. Post-vaccine blood samples were obtained a median of approximately 70 days after the second vaccine dose, with a range of about 12 to 241 days. In the convalescent cohort there were six males and four females, among whom were two Hispanic individuals, seven Caucasians, two Asians and one multiracial person. Overlapping spike peptide pools from SARS-CoV-2 and from the common cold coronaviruses HCoV-NL63, HCoV-OC43 and HCoV-229E were used as culture stimuli. As controls, cultures received a CEFX viral epitope pool (the positive control), an HIV-1 Nef peptide pool (the negative control), or no peptide at all. In around nine COVID-19 convalescent patients and a handful of infection-naive healthy vaccine recipients, the spike-specific CD4+ TCR repertoire before mRNA vaccination was compared with the repertoire after mRNA vaccination.

This sample's treatment or condition label indicates: roughly 11-day PBMC culture with coronavirus spike peptide pools or control peptides (ViraFEST assay). The study used the ViraFEST assay, which expanded antigen-specific T cells with peptide pools and then identified expanded clonotypes by TCR sequencing. The positive SARS-CoV-2 PCR tests of the convalescent patients were dated from March to December 2020, before the Alpha, Beta and Delta variants emerged in the United States. Roughly 2.1 million PBMCs per well were cultured in IMDM with about 5% human AB serum and 8.5 to 10 IU/ml IL-2, plus 10 ug/ml peptide pools. Half of the culture medium was replaced with fresh IL-2-containing medium on days 3 and 7. CD4+ T cells were isolated after approximately ten days of culture through negative selection using the EasySep CD4+ T cell isolation kit. Ficoll-Paque Plus gradient centrifugation was used to isolate PBMCs from whole blood, and the isolated PBMCs were then either used fresh or cryopreserved at -140C. Triplicate wells were generally used for each culture condition.

To note about this clonotype: It lacks a known antigen. Base-call qualities are not available, and no considerably larger clone is one nucleotide away.

The paper as a whole reports these results and caveats: Among the post-vaccine SARS-CoV-2-reactive clones in convalescent patients, a median about 87% showed up only after vaccination, which suggests vaccine-specific priming. Only a relatively small number of convalescent patients were included in the study, and early timepoints following natural infection were not analyzed. Of the vaccine-specific clones in convalescent patients, 304 of 307, or nearly all, reacted only to SARS-CoV-2 spike and did not cross-react with common cold coronaviruses. The median count of SARS-CoV-2-reactive clonotypes went up from 20 to 25 after infection to some 38 after vaccination, although the change was not significant.

Libraries were prepared through PCR. DNA from cultured CD4+ T cells was subjected to TCR sequencing with the Oncomine TCR Beta short-read assay at the Johns Hopkins FTIC core. Genomic DNA was extracted from the cultured CD4+ T cells with the QIAamp micro DNA kit. The Oncomine TCR Beta libraries from cultured CD4+ T cells were pooled using unique dual indexes and then sequenced on an Illumina iSeq 100. For the original study's pipeline: Non-productive sequences were removed, and CDR3s not starting with C, not ending with F or W, or shorter than 7 amino acids were discarded. Antigen-specific clonotypes were identified with the MANAFEST web application by comparing peptide-stimulated wells with reference and other culture wells. Positive clones required FDR below 0.05, an odds ratio above 5, and productive frequency above 0.1% in at least two of three replicate wells. A clonotype was classed as cross-reactive if the clonotype showed significant expansion both in SARS-CoV-2 spike wells and in at least one common cold coronavirus spike condition. Similarity between CDR3 sequences was evaluated in R version 3.6.1 using Levenshtein distances (stringdist) and unrooted phylogenetic trees (ape). Using fastp trimming at Q25 and MiXCR clonotype assembly, TCRdb reanalyzed the public sequencing data and kept in-frame beta chains. Each CDR3 protein gets just one entry, which takes the most common genes and DNA from the rows behind it. For this entry, the V and J calls and clone size follow TCRdb and not the study's own pipeline. The sample yields about 17,000 distinct CDR3 sequences; roughly 60% were counted once. Around a tenth of the sample goes to the ten largest clones.

Based on the germline V gene (reference sequence), the CDR1 and CDR2 sequences are LNHDA and SQIVND. Counted from cysteine to phenylalanine, this CDR3 has 17 amino acids. The entry retains the CDR3 DNA only, 51 bases that are in frame from base 1. The germline V and J ends show losses of 5 bases and 0 bases respectively, and no gene match explains 12 bases of the junction. The chain was built from TRBV19 and TRBJ1-1; the central 7 bases match TRBD1. The clonotype originates from a human donor who had recovered from COVID-19. The source material was CD4+ T cells from blood, cultured in vitro. The nucleotide sequence is given as TGTGCCAGTAGTCCCTACGGGACAGCTGACTTGAACACTGAAGCTTTCTTT. Translated, it gives CASSPYGTADLNTEAFF.